The TCR beta chain described here comes from a study of tumor-infiltrating lymphocytes in primary liver carcinoma (dated 2017 in TCRdb). Context from the whole study: The five patients, three men and two women aged 30 to 69 years, had hepatocellular carcinoma (four) or combined HCC and intrahepatic cholangiocarcinoma (one). The tumors of the five patients were staged as T1-T3 N0M0, with maximum diameters ranging from roughly 4 to 11 cm. Samples yielded roughly 3.5 to 8 million productive TCRbeta reads; read depth did not differ significantly between tissue types. The study combined TCRbeta repertoire sequencing, expression microarrays and whole-exome sequencing across five regions of each liver tumor, with adjacent normal tissue and blood. A total of about 35 specimens from 5 patients, comprising approximately 25 tumor regions, 5 adjacent noncancerous liver tissues and 5 peripheral blood samples, were covered by TCRbeta repertoire sequencing. To link TCRbeta repertoire diversity with the local molecular phenotype, the roughly 26 tumor region samples were profiled using Agilent mRNA microarrays. Reproducibility between technical replicate repertoires was high, with correlation coefficients above 0.98 and mean shared-clone rates roughly 0.87.

Without any cell sorting, total RNA and DNA were co-extracted from about 21-30 mg of bulk tissue using the AllPrep DNA/RNA mini kit. Four or five patients with histopathologically diagnosed primary liver carcinoma underwent surgical resection in China between 2015 and 2016. At the time of sampling, the patients were treatment-naive and had chronic HBV infection. Five spatially separated regions were sampled per tumor: superior, inferior, left-lateral and right-lateral poles, plus the tumor centre. According to histology, viable tumor cells made up more than 85% of every tumor sample. Pieces of fresh tumor and adjacent tissue were cut in half, with one half kept in RNAlater at -80 degrees C and the other half sent for histology. Taken from the germline V gene, the CDR1 and CDR2 loops are SGHDT and YYEEEE. Taken from cysteine to phenylalanine, the CDR3 has 16 residues. Here the CDR3 DNA is all that survives: 48 bases in frame from base 1.

Starting from 500 to 650 ng total RNA, TCRbeta-specific cDNA was produced by reverse transcription with a constant-region primer and ProtoScript II reverse transcriptase. Three nested multiplex PCR rounds, following a slightly modified ARM-PCR procedure, were used to build the TCRbeta libraries. Each of the first two PCR rounds ran for 9 to 10 cycles using multiplex TRBV1-TRBV30 forward primers together with a Cbeta reverse primer. Sample barcodes and Illumina adapters were added in a final 25-cycle PCR with Deep VentR polymerase. Before sequencing, amplicons of 200-500 bp were purified from gel using a QIAquick gel extraction kit. An Illumina HiSeq 2500 was used to sequence the TCRbeta amplicons with 250-bp paired-end reads. Under the source paper's analysis protocol: Reads were quality-trimmed with Trimmomatic v0.33, and paired reads were merged with FLASH v1.2.11 to recover full CDR3 sequences. V, D and J germline segments were assigned to the rearranged TCRbeta sequences using MiGEC v1.2.1b. Clonotype statistics and Shannon-Wiener diversity indices were computed with VDJtools v1.0.0. To reduce sampling bias, subsequent analyses other than the diversity analysis used only the 250 most abundant clonotypes in each sample. TCRdb reworked the public reads: Q25 trimming with fastp, MiXCR clone assembly, productive beta chains retained. CDR3 protein duplicates are merged, each entry listing the most common genes and DNA. TCRdb's processing, not the authors' own work, is the source of the V and J calls. For this sample the table gives fewer than 75,000 distinct CDR3 sequences, of which roughly two thirds were detected only once. 30% to 40% of the sample is taken by the ten largest.

As concerns this clonotype: The specificity of this receptor is unknown. The junction differs from germline at one of its ends, possibly a read error.

The paper as a whole reports these results and caveats: Consistent with antigen-driven expansion, pairs of tumor regions showed higher repertoire overlap (mean around 36%) than either tumor-adjacent pairs (approximately 17%) or tumor-blood pairs (approximately 14%). Just about 7.5-24% of top clones turned up in all five regions of a tumor, which suggests spatial heterogeneity among tumor-infiltrating T cells. Comparison of CD4+ and CD8+ T cell repertoires was precluded by the use of bulk unsorted samples. Because only the TCR beta chain was sequenced and unpaired alpha chains were not captured, true repertoire diversity is likely underestimated. The study included only four to six patients, and the authors note findings should be validated in a larger study. Compared with blood, tumors had a significantly larger share of the repertoire taken up by the top 250 clones (p = 0.039).

The TCR comes from a man between 35 and 55 years old with primary liver carcinoma and hepatitis B virus infection. Recombination connected TRBV5-6 to TRBJ2-2; the D gene is perhaps TRBD2, on 5 matching bases. The sample was liver tumor tissue from sampling region 4. The cell subset or site label here, explained by the study, means: tumor region T4, right-lateral pole. The CDR3 protein is CAGSLGRERAAGELFF. The DNA is TGTGCCGGCAGCCTCGGGCGCGAGAGAGCGGCCGGGGAGCTGTTTTTT.